The 17 T cell receptor beta chains below were found in one sample sequenced in a study of lymphopenia after photon versus proton radiotherapy. Sequenced by immunoSEQ multiplex PCR; TCRdb stores in-frame clones only, minus some. The profile shows more than 45,000 clones, about 92% of them singletons. The starting material was peripheral blood, obtained from a patient treated with photon-based radiotherapy. The receptors stem from a woman aged 40 to 50 with cholangiocarcinoma.

The chain recombines TRBV7-3 with TRBJ1-1; no definite D call. Trimming removed 2 bases from V and 0 bases from J, with 7 bases in between. Looked up from germline, CDR1 is SGHTA and CDR2 is FQGTGA. This CDR3 region has 14 residues. The CDR3 sequence is CASSLDGMNTEAFF. In DNA, the CDR3 is TGTGCCAGCAGCTTAGACGGGATGAACACTGAAGCTTTCTTT. Together with reference TRBV7-3 and TRBJ1-1, the CDR3 gives the full variable domain: GAGVSQTPSNKVTEKGKYVELRCDPISGHTALYWYRQSLGQGPEFLIYFQGTGAADDSGLPNDRFFAVRPEGSVSTLKIQRTERGDSAVYLCASSLDGMNTEAFFGQGTRLTVV.

J is TRBJ1-2 and V is TRBV27; D ambiguous. V was trimmed by 3 bases and J by 1 base, leaving 6 bases between them. The CDR3 consists of 13 residues. Germline lookup yields CDR1 MNHEY and CDR2 SMNVEV (reference sequence). The CDR3 spells CASSFHNNYGYTF. The CDR3 nucleotides are TGTGCCAGCAGTTTTCACAATAACTATGGCTACACCTTC.

In nucleotides, the CDR3 is TGTGCCAGCAGCTCCCGAAACGAGCAGTACTTC. Its translation: CASSSRNEQYF. The chain is built from TRBV11-2 and TRBJ2-7; the D is unclear. The V gene lost 4 bases and the J gene lost 5 bases, with 6 bases spanning the gap. The CDR3 covers 11 residues. The germline CDR1 and CDR2 sequences are SGHAT and FQNNGV.

J is TRBJ1-1 and V is TRBV6-1, with a possible D match to TRBD1 (5 bases). V was trimmed by 6 bases and J by 7 bases, leaving 21 bases between them. Germline lookup yields CDR1 MNHNS and CDR2 SASEGT. This CDR3 is built from 15 residues. In nucleotides, the CDR3 is TGTGCCAGCAGAGCCGGACATGGGGGTCTCGGTGAAGCTTTCTTT. Residues: CASRAGHGGLGEAFF.

V is TRBV28 and J is TRBJ2-7; possible D gene TRBD2, 5 bases. Germline-derived CDR1 and CDR2 are MDHEN and SYDVKM. Trimming removed 6 bases from V and 3 bases from J, with 9 bases in between. The CDR3 has 12 amino acids. CDR3 bases: TGTGCCAGCAGCCCGGACTTCTACGAGCAGTACTTC. Translated: CASSPDFYEQYF.

The rearrangement uses TRBV28 and TRBJ1-1, with a weak D call TRBD1 (6 bases). The CDR3 extends over 13 amino acids. Germline CDR1 reads MDHEN; CDR2 reads SYDVKM. V was shortened by 7 bases and J by 5 bases, with 14 bases between the two germline ends. The CDR3 nucleotides read TGTGCCAGCAAGGGTCAGGGGAGGACTGAAGCTTTCTTT. Residues: CASKGQGRTEAFF.

This sequence joins TRBV29-1 and TRBJ2-3; TRBD2 matches at 9 bases. Germline values: CDR1 SQVTM, CDR2 ANQGSEA. V lost 4 bases, J lost 0 bases, and 8 bases stayed unmatched. The CDR3 is 16 residues long. DNA of the CDR3: TGCAGCGTTGGTGTGCTAGCGGGGTCTAGCACAGATACGCAGTATTTT. It translates to CSVGVLAGSSTDTQYF.

The chain employs TRBV28 and TRBJ1-2, with D unresolved. Germline V gives CDR1 MDHEN, CDR2 SYDVKM. The CDR3 is made up of 12 amino acids. Trimming left V 6 bases short and J 3 bases short, with 8 bases between. The CDR3 loop reads CASSPSDYGYTF. DNA of the CDR3: TGTGCCAGCAGCCCCTCAGACTATGGCTACACCTTC.

The CDR3 DNA is TGCGCCAGCAGCGATCCGGGATACCAAGCTTTCTTT. This translates into CASSDPGYQAFF. The chain recombines TRBV5-1 with TRBJ1-1; no clear D gene. CDR3 size: 12 residues. From germline, CDR1 is SGHRS and CDR2 YFSETQ. Trimming took off 4 bases at V and 9 bases at J, with 13 bases between the two ends.

Concerning this clone: Other DNA sequences in the sample encode the same CDR3. The chain recombines TRBV9 with TRBJ2-1; 9 bases are a match to TRBD2. Losses at the gene ends were 0 bases for V and 4 bases for J; bases not matched to a gene: 2. This CDR3 is 15 amino acids long. CDR1 is SGDLS and CDR2 is YYNGEE in the germline V gene. Here the CDR3 reads CASSVGLADYNEQFF. The CDR3 DNA reads TGTGCCAGCAGCGTAGGACTAGCGGATTACAATGAGCAGTTCTTC.

The chain links TRBV19 to TRBJ1-1; D unclear. Between the trimmed V and J ends, which lost 5 bases and 6 bases, there was a span of 16 bases. Per germline, CDR1 LNHDA and CDR2 SQIVND (reference sequence). This CDR3 contains 14 residues. The CDR3 reads CASSPKGEAPEAFF. The CDR3 DNA follows: TGTGCCAGTAGTCCCAAGGGAGAGGCGCCTGAAGCTTTCTTT.

The gene calls are TRBV13 and TRBJ2-1; TRBD1 is a possible D gene (6 bases). The germline gives CDR1 PRHDT, CDR2 FYEKMQ (reference sequence). Trimming shortened V by 5 bases and J by 9 bases, and 14 bases separated the two germline ends. The CDR3 sequence is 13 residues long. The CDR3 DNA reads TGTGCCAGCAGCCCCAGGGGCCTCGGTGAGCAGTTCTTC. This gives the protein CASSPRGLGEQFF.

This clone has only a few counts. Different DNA sequences within this sample yield the same CDR3. The rearrangement links TRBV6-5 to TRBJ2-2; tentatively, D is TRBD2 (5 bases). The V gene's germline CDR1 is MNHEY and CDR2 SVGAGI. V lost 2 bases to trimming and J lost 6 bases, with 7 bases between them. This CDR3 is 13 amino acids long. CDR3 nucleotide sequence: TGTGCCAGCAGTTACCGGGGTGCCGGGGAGCTGTTTTTT. This encodes CASSYRGAGELFF.

The chain employs TRBV27 and TRBJ2-3; D unresolved. Trimming took 5 bases from V and 6 from J, leaving 15 bases between them. CDR1 and CDR2 from the germline V gene are MNHEY and SMNVEV (reference sequence). CDR3 length equals 14 residues. CDR3 protein: CASSRGPLGDTQYF. The CDR3 DNA follows: TGTGCCAGCAGTAGAGGCCCTTTGGGGGATACGCAGTATTTT.

This rearrangement joins TRBV14 to TRBJ1-2; a weak D match, TRBD1 (5 bases). The germline gives CDR1 SGHDN, CDR2 FVKESK. This CDR3 contains 15 residues. The ends were cut back, 1 base at V and 4 bases at J, with 13 bases in the middle. The CDR3 region has the DNA TGTGCCAGCAGCCAAGTGCAACAGGCCGTCTATGGCTACACCTTC. This gives the protein CASSQVQQAVYGYTF.

The chain uses TRBV11-2 and TRBJ1-1; D not resolved. V was trimmed by 3 bases and J by 4 bases, leaving 12 bases between them. CDR1 and CDR2 from the germline V gene are SGHAT and FQNNGV. The CDR3 spans 14 residues. The CDR3 nucleotides are TGTGCCAGCAGCTTTGGGAGGGTGGGCACTGAAGCTTTCTTT. It is translated as CASSFGRVGTEAFF. Full variable domain (missing parts from reference TRBV11-2 and TRBJ1-1): EAGVAQSPRYKIIEKRQSVAFWCNPISGHATLYWYQQILGQGPKLLIQFQNNGVVDDSQLPKDRFSAERLKGVDSTLKIQPAKLEDSAVYLCASSFGRVGTEAFFGQGTRLTVV.

The chain joins TRBV10-3 to TRBJ1-2, with D uncertain. This CDR3 region has 15 residues. Germline loops: CDR1 ENHRY, CDR2 SYGVKD. Trimming stripped 7 bases from V and 5 bases from J, with 20 bases between. The CDR3 DNA follows: TGTGCCATCAATCCGGACGCCGGAAACCCTTATGGCTACACCTTC. It is translated as CAINPDAGNPYGYTF.